The next 2 T cell receptor beta chains were all read from a single sample in a study of blood T cell repertoires in COVID-19. Profiling relied on immunoSEQ multiplex PCR, and the TCRdb table lists in-frame clones only, not all of them. The top ten hold roughly 10% of the sample, which has a few hundred thousand clones, around 87% seen once. Material: peripheral blood. These receptors were collected from a woman between 50 and 59 years old with COVID-19, enrolled during active disease.

V is TRBV11-3 and J is TRBJ1-4, with D perhaps matching TRBD1 (5 bases). Trimming stripped 5 bases from V and 2 bases from J, with 12 bases between. CDR3 length: 15 amino acids. The germline CDR1 and CDR2 sequences are SGHNT and YENEEA. The CDR3 here is CASSLRQITNEKLFF. CDR3 nucleotides: TGTGCCAGCAGCCTGAGACAGATTACTAATGAAAAACTGTTTTTT. Drawing the rest from reference TRBV11-3 and TRBJ1-4, the complete variable domain is EAGVVQSPRYKIIEKKQPVAFWCNPISGHNTLYWYLQNLGQGPELLIRYENEEAVDDSQLPKDRFSAERLKGVDSTLKIQPAELGDSAVYLCASSLRQITNEKLFFGSGTQLSVL.

The chain recombines TRBV6-5 with TRBJ2-3; the D gene is possibly TRBD2 (6 bases). The germline CDR1 and CDR2 sequences are MNHEY and SVGAGI. V dropped 3 bases and J dropped 3 bases, with 10 bases sitting between them. There are 14 residues in the CDR3. The CDR3 nucleotides read TGTGCCAGCAGTTATGAGGGGAGGACAGATACGCAGTATTTT. Translated: CASSYEGRTDTQYF.